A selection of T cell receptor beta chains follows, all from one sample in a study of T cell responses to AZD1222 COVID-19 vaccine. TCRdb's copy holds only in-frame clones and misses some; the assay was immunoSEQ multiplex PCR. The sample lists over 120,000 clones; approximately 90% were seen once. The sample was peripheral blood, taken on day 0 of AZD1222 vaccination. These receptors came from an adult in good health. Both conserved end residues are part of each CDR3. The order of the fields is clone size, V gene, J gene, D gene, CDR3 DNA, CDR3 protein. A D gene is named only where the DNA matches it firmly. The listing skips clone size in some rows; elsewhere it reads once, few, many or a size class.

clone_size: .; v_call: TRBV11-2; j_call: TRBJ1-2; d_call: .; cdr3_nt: TGTGCCAGCAGCTTCGACGGGCTTGGTGGCTACACCTTC; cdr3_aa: CASSFDGLGGYTF
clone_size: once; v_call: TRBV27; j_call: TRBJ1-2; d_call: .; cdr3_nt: TGTGCCAGCAGTTTATTGAGGGGGACTCCCTTTGACTATGGCTACACCTTC; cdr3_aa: CASSLLRGTPFDYGYTF
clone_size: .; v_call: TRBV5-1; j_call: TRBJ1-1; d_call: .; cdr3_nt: TGCGCCAGCAGCTTAGACAGGACAGCGCCTAAGCATGAAGCTTTCTTT; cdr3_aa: CASSLDRTAPKHEAFF
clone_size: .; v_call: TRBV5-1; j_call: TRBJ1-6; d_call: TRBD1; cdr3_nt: TGCGCCAGTAGCCGGGACAGGGACTCACCCCTCCACTTT; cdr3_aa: CASSRDRDSPLHF
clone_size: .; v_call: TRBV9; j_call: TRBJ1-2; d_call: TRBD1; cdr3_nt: TGTGCCAGCAGCGCGCCGGACAGGGGGCCCTCCTATGGCTACACCTTC; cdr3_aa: CASSAPDRGPSYGYTF
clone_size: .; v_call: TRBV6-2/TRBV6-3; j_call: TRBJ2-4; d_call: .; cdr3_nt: TGTGCCAGCAGCCGGGACGGAAAAAACATTCAGTACTTC; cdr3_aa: CASSRDGKNIQYF
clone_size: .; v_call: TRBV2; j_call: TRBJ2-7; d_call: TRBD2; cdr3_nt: TGTGCCAGCAGGGCCGCCTTAGCGGGAGGGCCTGGGGAGCAGTACTTC; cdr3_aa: CASRAALAGGPGEQYF
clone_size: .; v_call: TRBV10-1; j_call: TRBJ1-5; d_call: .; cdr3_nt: TGCGCCAGCAGTGAGTCAGGGTTCAATCAGCCCCAGCATTTT; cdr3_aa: CASSESGFNQPQHF
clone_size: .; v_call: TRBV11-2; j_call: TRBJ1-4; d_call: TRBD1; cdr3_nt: TGTGCCAGCAGCTTCCGGGACAGACGGGGGGAACTGTTTTTT; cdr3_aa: CASSFRDRRGELFF
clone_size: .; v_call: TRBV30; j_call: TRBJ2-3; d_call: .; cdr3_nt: TGTGCCTGGAGTGGGCAGACAGATACGCGGTATTTT; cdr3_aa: CAWSGQTDTRYF
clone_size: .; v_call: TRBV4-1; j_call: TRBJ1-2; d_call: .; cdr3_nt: TGCGCCAGCAGCCAAGACCCCAGGGTAGATGGCTACACCTTC; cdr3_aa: CASSQDPRVDGYTF
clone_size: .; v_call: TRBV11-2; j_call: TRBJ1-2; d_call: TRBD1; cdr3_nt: TGTGCCAGCAGAAACTCCGGGACAGGGGCGGGCTACACCTTC; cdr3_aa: CASRNSGTGAGYTF
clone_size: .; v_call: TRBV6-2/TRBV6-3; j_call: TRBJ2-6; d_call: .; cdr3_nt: TGTGCCAGCAGTTTGTCTGGGGCCAACGTCCTGACTTTC; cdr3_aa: CASSLSGANVLTF
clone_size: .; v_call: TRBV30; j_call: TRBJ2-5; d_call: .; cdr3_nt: TGTGCCTGGAGTGGGCTTAAAGAGACCCAGTACTTC; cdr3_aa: CAWSGLKETQYF
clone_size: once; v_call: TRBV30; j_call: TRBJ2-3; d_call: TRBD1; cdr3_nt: TGTGCCTGGTCCGAAGGGACAGGGGAAACAGATACGCAGTATTTT; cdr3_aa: CAWSEGTGETDTQYF
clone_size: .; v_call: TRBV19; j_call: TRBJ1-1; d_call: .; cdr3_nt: TGTGCCAGTAGTATCCCAGCCCTCGAGTGGAACACTGAAGCTTTCTTT; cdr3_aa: CASSIPALEWNTEAFF
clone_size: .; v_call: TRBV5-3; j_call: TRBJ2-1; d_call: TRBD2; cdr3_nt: TGTGCCAGAAGTCAGACTAGCGGGAGTGGGAATGAGCAGTTCTTC; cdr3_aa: CARSQTSGSGNEQFF
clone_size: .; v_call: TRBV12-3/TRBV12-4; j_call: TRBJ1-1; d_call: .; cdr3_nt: TGTGCCAGCAGTTATAGGGTTTCGACTGAAGCTTTCTTT; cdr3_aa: CASSYRVSTEAFF
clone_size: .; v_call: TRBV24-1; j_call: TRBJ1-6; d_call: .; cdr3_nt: TGTGCCACCAGTGGACGGGACAAGAATTCACCCCTCCACTTT; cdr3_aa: CATSGRDKNSPLHF
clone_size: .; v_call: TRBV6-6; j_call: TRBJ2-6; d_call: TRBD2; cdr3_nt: TGTGCCAGCAGTCTATTGGGACTAGCGGGAGTTAACTCTGGGGCCAACGTCCTGACTTTC; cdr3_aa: CASSLLGLAGVNSGANVLTF
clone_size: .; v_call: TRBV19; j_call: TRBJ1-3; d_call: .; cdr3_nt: TGTGCCAGTCAATTGAGGAGTACTGGAAACACCATATATTTT; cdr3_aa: CASQLRSTGNTIYF
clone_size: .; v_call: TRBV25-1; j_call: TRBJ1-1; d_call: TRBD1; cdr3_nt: TGTGCCAGCAGAAGACAGGGAGACAACACTGAAGCTTTCTTT; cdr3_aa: CASRRQGDNTEAFF
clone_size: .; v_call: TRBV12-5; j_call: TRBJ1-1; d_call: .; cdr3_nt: TGTGCTAGTGGTTTATTATCTGGGCTGGCCGAAGCTTTCTTT; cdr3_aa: CASGLLSGLAEAFF
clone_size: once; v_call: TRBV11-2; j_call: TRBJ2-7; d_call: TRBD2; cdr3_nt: TGTGCCAGCAGCTTAACCGGGACTACCCTCGAGCAGTACTTC; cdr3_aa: CASSLTGTTLEQYF
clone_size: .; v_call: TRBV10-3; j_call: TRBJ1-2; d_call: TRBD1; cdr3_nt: TGTGCCATCAGAACAGGGGAGGTGGATGGCTACACCTTC; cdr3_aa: CAIRTGEVDGYTF
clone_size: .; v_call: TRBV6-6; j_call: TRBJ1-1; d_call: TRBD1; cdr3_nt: TGTGCCAGCAGGACAGGGGGCACGTACACTGAAGCTTTCTTT; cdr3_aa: CASRTGGTYTEAFF